This T cell receptor (beta chain) was captured in a study of T cells after yellow fever vaccination. From germline, CDR1 is LGHDT and CDR2 YNNKEL (reference sequence). CDR3 length: 14 residues. V lost 0 bases, J lost 3 bases, and 9 bases lay in between. TCRdb passed the 5' RACE reads through MiXCR, listing each CDR3 protein once. The sample has 200,000 to 300,000 distinct CDR3 sequences, around 6.7% seen once. This chain connects TRBV3-1 to TRBJ2-7; D call uncertain. This receptor was identified in a man younger than 45 who received the YFV17D yellow fever vaccine. The sequencing here drew on CD4+ T cells sorted from PBMCs, taken on the day of the yellow fever booster vaccination. CDR3 DNA: TGTGCCAGCAGCCAAGATTTATGGAGCTACGAGCAGTACTTC. Encoded protein: CASSQDLWSYEQYF.